This entry describes one TCR beta chain. What it binds is not known. These data come from a study of OX40 agonist ivuxolimab in advanced cancers. Study-wide results and caveats: The study found that CD8+ T cells averaged more expanded clones than CD4+.

Germline-derived CDR1 and CDR2 are SNHLY and FYNNEI. Trimming removed 5 bases at V and 4 bases at J, with 8 bases between. CDR3 length: 12 residues. Sequencing was performed with immunoSEQ multiplex PCR; in TCRdb, only in-frame clones are kept and a portion is missing. Among roughly 100,000 clones listed, under 90% were seen once. The J gene is TRBJ1-1, the V gene TRBV2; D uncertain. The source is an adult with an advanced solid tumor such as melanoma, head and neck, liver or kidney cancer. Material: CD4+ or CD8+ T cells sorted from blood, obtained in a trial of the OX40 agonist ivuxolimab. In nucleotides, the CDR3 is TGTGCCAGCAGTCTGTTGGGCACTGAAGCTTTCTTT. Translation gives CASSLLGTEAFF. Looking up the rest from reference TRBV2 and TRBJ1-1 gives the full variable domain: EPEVTQTPSHQVTQMGQEVILRCVPISNHLYFYWYRQILGQKVEFLVSFYNNEISEKSEIFDDQFSVERPDGSNFTLKIRSTKLEDSAMYFCASSLLGTEAFFGQGTRLTVV.